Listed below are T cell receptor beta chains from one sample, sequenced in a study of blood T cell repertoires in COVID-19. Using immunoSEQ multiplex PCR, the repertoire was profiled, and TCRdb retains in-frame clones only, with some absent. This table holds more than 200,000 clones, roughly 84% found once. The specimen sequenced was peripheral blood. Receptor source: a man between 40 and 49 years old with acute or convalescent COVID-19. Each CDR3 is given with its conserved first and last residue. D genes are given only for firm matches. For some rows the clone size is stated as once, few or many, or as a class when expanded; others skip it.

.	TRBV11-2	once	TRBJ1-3	CASSLVGAGPVIGNTIYF	TGTGCCAGCAGCTTAGTTGGGGCTGGACCAGTTATTGGAAACACCATATATTTT
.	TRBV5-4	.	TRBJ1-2	CASSLAGGDYGYTF	TGTGCCAGCAGCTTGGCGGGGGGTGACTATGGCTACACCTTC
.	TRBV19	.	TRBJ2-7	CASSITDDGGEQYF	TGTGCCAGTAGTATTACCGATGACGGAGGCGAGCAGTACTTC
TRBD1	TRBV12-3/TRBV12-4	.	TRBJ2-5	CASSYRGRETQYF	TGTGCCAGCAGTTACAGGGGGCGGGAGACCCAGTACTTC
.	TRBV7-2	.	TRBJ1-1	CASSLVSGKNTEAFF	TGTGCCAGCAGCTTAGTTTCGGGGAAGAACACTGAAGCTTTCTTT
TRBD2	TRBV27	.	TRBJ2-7	CASSLYTGGPQYEQYF	TGTGCCAGCAGTTTATACACGGGAGGGCCCCAGTACGAGCAGTACTTC
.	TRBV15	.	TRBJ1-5	CATSGGYSTQTSHSNQPQHF	TGTGCCACCAGCGGGGGGTATAGCACCCAAACCTCTCATAGCAATCAGCCCCAGCATTTT
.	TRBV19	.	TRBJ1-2	CASRLGGDGYTF	TGTGCCAGCCGGCTAGGGGGGGACGGCTACACCTTC
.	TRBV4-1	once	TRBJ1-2	CASSSEGGGGYGYTF	TGCGCCAGCAGTTCCGAGGGAGGAGGTGGCTATGGCTACACCTTC
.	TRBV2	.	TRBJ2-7	CASRGVSPYEQYF	TGTGCCAGCAGAGGGGTTTCCCCCTACGAGCAGTACTTC
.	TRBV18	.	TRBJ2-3	CASSPVAASTDTQYF	TGTGCCAGCTCACCAGTAGCGGCTAGCACAGATACGCAGTATTTT
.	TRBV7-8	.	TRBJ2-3	CASSLEGRSTDTQYF	TGTGCCAGCAGCTTAGAGGGGAGGTCCACAGATACGCAGTATTTT
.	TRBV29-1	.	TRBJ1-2	CSVDTGNYGYTF	TGCAGCGTTGATACAGGCAACTATGGCTACACCTTC
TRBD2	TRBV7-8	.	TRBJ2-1	CASSVSGRGEQFF	TGTGCCAGCAGCGTCAGCGGGAGAGGTGAGCAGTTCTTC
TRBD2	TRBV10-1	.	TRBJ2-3	CASSPRLAGCADTQYF	TGCGCCAGCAGTCCAAGACTAGCGGGATGCGCAGATACGCAGTATTTT
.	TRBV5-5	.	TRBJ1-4	CASSALQGHNEKLFF	TGTGCCAGCAGCGCCTTACAGGGCCATAATGAAAAACTGTTTTTT
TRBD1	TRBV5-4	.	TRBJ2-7	CASSVRQGVGEQYF	TGTGCCAGCAGCGTAAGACAGGGAGTCGGCGAGCAGTACTTC
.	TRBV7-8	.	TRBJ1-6	CASSLDRGLGNSPLHF	TGTGCCAGCAGCTTAGATAGGGGACTCGGGAATTCACCCCTCCACTTT
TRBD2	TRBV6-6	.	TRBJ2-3	CASSRYGLAGGGDTQYF	TGTGCCAGCAGCCGATACGGACTAGCGGGAGGAGGAGATACGCAGTATTTT
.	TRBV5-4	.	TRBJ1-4	CASRSGGARNEKLFF	TGTGCCAGCAGGAGCGGGGGGGCCCGTAATGAAAAACTGTTTTTT
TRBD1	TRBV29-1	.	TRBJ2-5	CSGMDAGGETQYF	TGCAGCGGTATGGATGCAGGGGGAGAGACCCAGTACTTC
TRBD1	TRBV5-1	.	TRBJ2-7	CASSVDRVPDEQYF	TGCGCCAGCAGCGTCGACAGGGTCCCCGACGAGCAGTACTTC
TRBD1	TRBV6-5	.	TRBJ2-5	CASSLDRGFETQYF	TGTGCCAGCAGTCTAGACAGGGGATTTGAGACCCAGTACTTC
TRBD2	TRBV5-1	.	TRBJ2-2	CASSAGTSFRRELFF	TGCGCCAGCAGCGCCGGGACTAGCTTCAGGAGGGAGCTGTTTTTT
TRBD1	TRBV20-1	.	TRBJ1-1	CSASARRTGGLGTEAFF	TGCAGTGCTAGTGCTCGTAGGACAGGGGGCTTGGGCACTGAAGCTTTCTTT
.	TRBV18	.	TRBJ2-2	CASSRAGELFF	TGTGCCAGCTCAAGAGCCGGGGAGCTGTTTTTT
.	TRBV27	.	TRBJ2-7	CASRQVSRGYEQYF	TGTGCCAGCAGACAAGTTAGCCGGGGTTACGAGCAGTACTTC
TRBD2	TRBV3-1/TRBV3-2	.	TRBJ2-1	CASRPSGSMDEQFF	TGTGCCAGCAGACCGAGCGGGAGTATGGATGAGCAGTTCTTC
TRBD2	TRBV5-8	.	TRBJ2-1	CASSPGTGRDLSYNEQFF	TGTGCCAGCAGCCCTGGAACCGGGAGGGACCTCTCCTACAATGAGCAGTTCTTC
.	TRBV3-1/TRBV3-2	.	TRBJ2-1	CASHFGGIYNNEQFF	TGTGCCAGCCATTTTGGCGGGATTTACAACAATGAGCAGTTCTTC
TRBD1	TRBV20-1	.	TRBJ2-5	CSASFPGQGQETQYF	TGCAGTGCTAGTTTTCCCGGACAGGGACAAGAGACCCAGTACTTC
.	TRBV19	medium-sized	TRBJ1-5	CASTQSGEINQPQHF	TGTGCCAGTACCCAAAGCGGGGAGATCAATCAGCCCCAGCATTTT
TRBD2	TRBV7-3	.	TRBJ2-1	CASSLGNSGSSYNEQFF	TGTGCCAGCAGCTTAGGAAATAGCGGGAGTTCCTACAATGAGCAGTTCTTC
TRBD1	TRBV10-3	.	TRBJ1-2	CAISDPDRVYGYTF	TGTGCCATCAGTGACCCGGACAGGGTCTATGGCTACACCTTC
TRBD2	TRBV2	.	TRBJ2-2	CASSLTSGRNTGELFF	TGTGCCAGCAGTCTGACTAGCGGAAGAAACACCGGGGAGCTGTTTTTT
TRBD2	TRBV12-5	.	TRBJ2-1	CASGYSGGLNNEQFF	TGTGCTAGTGGTTATAGCGGGGGACTTAACAATGAGCAGTTCTTC
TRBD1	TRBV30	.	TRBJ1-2	CAWSPGQGLRGYTF	TGTGCCTGGAGTCCGGGACAGGGGCTGCGTGGCTACACCTTC
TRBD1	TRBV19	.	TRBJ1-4	CASTPDRAPEKLFF	TGTGCCAGTACCCCGGACAGGGCCCCTGAAAAACTGTTTTTT
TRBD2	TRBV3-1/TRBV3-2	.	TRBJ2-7	CASSLREGNEQYF	TGTGCCAGCAGCCTGAGGGAGGGTAACGAGCAGTACTTC
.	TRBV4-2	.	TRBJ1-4	CASSAHLATNEKLFF	TGTGCCAGCAGCGCACATTTGGCAACTAATGAAAAACTGTTTTTT
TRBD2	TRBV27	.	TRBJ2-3	CASKDGGFSTDTQYF	TGTGCCAGTAAAGACGGGGGGTTTAGCACAGATACGCAGTATTTT
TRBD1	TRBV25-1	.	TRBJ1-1	CASSIYRGEGNTEAFF	TGTGCCAGCAGTATTTACAGGGGAGAGGGGAACACTGAAGCTTTCTTT
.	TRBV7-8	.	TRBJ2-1	CASRRSRAPDFGGYNEQFF	TGTGCCAGCAGACGCAGCCGGGCCCCGGACTTCGGAGGGTACAATGAGCAGTTCTTC
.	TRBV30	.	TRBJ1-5	CAWSVAARGPQHF	TGTGCCTGGAGTGTAGCGGCCCGGGGGCCCCAGCATTTT
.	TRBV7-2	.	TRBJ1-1	CASSLPWDKSTEAFF	TGTGCCAGCAGCCTCCCATGGGACAAAAGCACTGAAGCTTTCTTT
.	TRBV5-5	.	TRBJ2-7	CASSLGPTGPYEQYF	TGTGCCAGCAGCTTGGGGCCTACAGGCCCCTACGAGCAGTACTTC
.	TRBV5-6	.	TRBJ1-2	CASSRRGGSSYGYTF	TGTGCCAGCAGCCGCAGGGGCGGCAGCAGCTATGGCTACACCTTC
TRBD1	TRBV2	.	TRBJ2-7	CASSEEQGPHEQYF	TGTGCCAGCAGTGAGGAACAGGGGCCGCACGAGCAGTACTTC
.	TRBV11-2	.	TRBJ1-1	CASSGREADAEAFF	TGTGCCAGCAGCGGCAGGGAAGCCGACGCTGAAGCTTTCTTT
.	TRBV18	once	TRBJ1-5	CASSPQGYSNQPQHF	TGTGCCAGCTCACCACAGGGGTATAGCAATCAGCCCCAGCATTTT
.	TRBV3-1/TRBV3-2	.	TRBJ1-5	CASSQNRDQPQHF	TGTGCCAGCAGCCAAAACAGGGATCAGCCCCAGCATTTT
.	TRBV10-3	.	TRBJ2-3	CAISDSDTQYF	TGTGCCATCAGTGACAGTGATACGCAGTATTTT
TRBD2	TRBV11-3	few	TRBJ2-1	CASSLGGGRALNEQFF	TGTGCCAGCAGCTTAGGTGGCGGGAGGGCCCTCAATGAGCAGTTCTTC
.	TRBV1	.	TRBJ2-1	CTSSRTSGTLFF	TGCACCAGCAGCCGGACTAGCGGGACGCTGTTCTTC
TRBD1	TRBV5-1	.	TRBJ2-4	CASSSRTGQENIQYF	TGCGCCAGCAGCAGCCGGACAGGGCAGGAAAACATTCAGTACTTC
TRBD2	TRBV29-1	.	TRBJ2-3	CSVETPGLAGGPPPDTQYF	TGCAGCGTTGAAACCCCGGGACTAGCGGGAGGCCCCCCCCCAGATACGCAGTATTTT
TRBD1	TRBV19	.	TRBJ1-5	CASSQDRGAGQPQHF	TGTGCCAGTAGTCAGGACAGGGGCGCCGGTCAGCCCCAGCATTTT
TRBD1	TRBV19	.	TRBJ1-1	CASQNLGQGVTEAFF	TGTGCCAGTCAAAACCTAGGGCAGGGGGTCACTGAAGCTTTCTTT
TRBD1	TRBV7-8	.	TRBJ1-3	CASSLMRDSSGNTIYF	TGTGCCAGCAGCTTAATGAGGGACAGCTCTGGAAACACCATATATTTT